This TCR beta chain was sequenced for a study of blood T cell repertoires in COVID-19. Only in-frame clones appear in the TCRdb table, and some are missing; sequencing was by immunoSEQ multiplex PCR. Of about 400,000 clones in the sample, 88% were seen once. This CDR3 has 18 amino acids. Germline V gives CDR1 SGHRS, CDR2 YFSETQ. Germline trimming cut 2 bases from V and 1 base from J; bases unmatched to any gene: 4. The chain is built from TRBV5-1 and TRBJ2-2, with 14 positions matching TRBD2. The TCR originated in a woman aged 40 to 49 with acute COVID-19. The sequenced sample consisted of PBMCs or T cells enriched from blood (not recorded which). This CDR3 is CASSFTGTSGGNTGELFF. DNA for the CDR3: TGCGCCAGCAGCTTCACCGGGACTAGCGGGGGGAACACCGGGGAGCTGTTTTTT.